Listed here are 22 T cell receptor beta chains from one sample, sequenced in a study of T cells after yellow fever vaccination. TCRdb reprocessed the 5' RACE reads via MiXCR and lists one record per CDR3 protein. The data contain around 150,000 distinct CDR3 sequences, around 7.3% of them singletons. The starting material was CD4+ T cells sorted from PBMCs, obtained 5 to 6 days after the first yellow fever vaccination. Receptor source: a man between 18 and 29 years old who received the YFV17D yellow fever vaccine.

J is TRBJ2-5 and V is TRBV12-3 or TRBV12-4, with D perhaps given as TRBD1 or TRBD2 (6 bases each). Trimming stripped 5 bases from V and 1 base from J, with 14 bases between. The CDR3 runs 15 residues. The CDR3 DNA is TGTGCCAGCAGTCTCATGTCGGGGGCCCAAGAGACCCAGTACTTC. Its translation: CASSLMSGAQETQYF.

This clonotype was observed at least ten times. The chain links TRBV5-1 to TRBJ2-2; no reliable D call. Germline V gives CDR1 SGHRS, CDR2 YFSETQ. Deletions cut 0 bases from V and 6 bases from J, with 6 bases between. This CDR3 is built from 13 residues. DNA for the CDR3: TGCGCCAGCAGCTTGGAAAGGGCCGGGGAGCTGTTTTTT. This codes for CASSLERAGELFF.

Many counts were recorded for this clonotype. The chain is built from TRBV20-1 and TRBJ2-7; D perhaps matches TRBD1 (6 bases). This CDR3 has 13 amino acids. Trimming removed 5 bases at V and 4 bases at J, with 15 bases between. The germline CDR1 and CDR2 sequences are DFQATT and SNEGSKA (reference sequence). DNA of the CDR3: TGCAGTGCTTTGGACAGCGCCTCTTACGAGCAGTACTTC. Its protein is CSALDSASYEQYF.

This clonotype was detected ten times or more. The chain has TRBV9 and TRBJ1-1; 8 bases fit TRBD1. This CDR3 comprises 14 residues. The ends lost 2 bases at V and 1 base at J; junction bases unmatched: 1. Germline values: CDR1 SGDLS, CDR2 YYNGEE. CDR3 nucleotide sequence: TGTGCCAGCAGCGTTCAGGGGGCGAACACTGAAGCTTTCTTT. Amino acid sequence: CASSVQGANTEAFF.

This clonotype has more than one count but fewer than ten. The chain couples TRBV4-2 to TRBJ1-6; unclear D gene. V shed 1 base and J shed 9 bases, with 13 bases lying between them. In germline, CDR1 is LGHNA, CDR2 YNFKEQ. CDR3 length: 15 amino acids. The CDR3: CASSQVVNLGSPLHF. The CDR3 DNA follows: TGTGCCAGCAGCCAAGTGGTGAATCTCGGTTCACCCCTCCACTTT.

V is TRBV6-6 and J is TRBJ1-3; TRBD1 matches 8 bases. Germline loops: CDR1 MNHNY, CDR2 SVGAGI (reference sequence). V lost 1 base and J lost 1; bases outside the gene matches: 3. The CDR3 covers 16 residues. The CDR3 sequence is CASSYFQGASGNTIYF. The CDR3 DNA reads as TGTGCCAGCAGTTACTTTCAGGGGGCTTCTGGAAACACCATATATTTT.

This clonotype was counted many times. V usage is TRBV20-1 and J usage is TRBJ2-5; D is undetermined. V was pared by 6 bases and J by 7 bases, with 12 bases between. The CDR3 length is 11 residues. CDR1 and CDR2 from the germline V gene are DFQATT and SNEGSKA (reference sequence). The CDR3 here is CSASWWGTQYF. As DNA, the CDR3 is TGCAGTGCATCCTGGTGGGGGACCCAGTACTTC.

A remark on this clonotype: This could be a read error, since a much larger clone is one nucleotide away. The chain joins TRBV6-1 to TRBJ1-2; 7 positions agree with TRBD1. CDR3 length: 15 amino acids. CDR1 is MNHNS and CDR2 is SASEGT in the germline V gene. CDR3 bases: TGTGACAGCAGTGAAGAGGACAGGACGAACTATGGCTACACCTTC. Translating it yields CDSSEEDRTNYGYTF.

The genes are TRBV28 and TRBJ2-7; D not certain. The CDR3 spans 15 residues. Trimming shortened V by 6 bases and J by 3 bases, and 18 bases separated the two germline ends. Per the germline V gene, CDR1 is MDHEN and CDR2 is SYDVKM. In DNA, the CDR3 is TGTGCCAGCAGCCCCCCTGGACGAATCTTCTACGAGCAGTACGTC. Its protein is CASSPPGRIFYEQYV.

This clonotype was observed many times. The chain links TRBV29-1 to TRBJ2-5, with D unresolved. CDR1 is SQVTM, CDR2 ANQGSEA, per germline. Trimming pared 5 bases from V and 5 bases from J, leaving 15 bases between. The length of the CDR3 is 13 residues. CDR3 sequence reads: CSVQSWGSETQYF. In DNA, the CDR3 is TGCAGCGTTCAGAGCTGGGGTAGCGAGACCCAGTACTTC.

The sample holds many counts of this clonotype. The chain carries TRBV5-1 and TRBJ1-6; no clear D. The CDR3 spans 17 residues. Germline V gene data show CDR1 as SGHRS and CDR2 as YFSETQ. Trimming removed 0 bases at V and 4 bases at J, with 14 bases between. The CDR3 DNA sequence: TGCGCCAGCAGCTTGGTATTTGGAGACTCGTATAATTCACCCCTCCACTTT. The encoded protein is CASSLVFGDSYNSPLHF.

The chain employs TRBV5-1 and TRBJ2-5, with 8 bases that match TRBD2. V dropped 0 bases and J dropped 3; count of bases not matched to a gene: 4. The germline CDR1 and CDR2 sequences are SGHRS and YFSETQ. The CDR3 is 15 amino acids. This chain's CDR3 is CASSLAATSEETQYF. As DNA, the CDR3 is TGCGCCAGCAGCTTGGCTGCGACTAGCGAAGAGACCCAGTACTTC.

This clonotype has a count of ten or more. The V gene is TRBV7-7, the J gene TRBJ2-5; 7 positions match TRBD1. The CDR3 consists of 16 residues. CDR1 and CDR2 from the germline V gene are SSHAT and FNYEAQ (reference sequence). V was pared by 0 bases and J by 5 bases, with 9 bases of the junction left unmatched. CDR3 region: CASSLAPTGKGETQYF. The CDR3 coding sequence is TGTGCCAGCAGCTTAGCTCCGACAGGGAAAGGGGAGACCCAGTACTTC.

The chain recombines TRBV6-2 or TRBV6-3 with TRBJ2-7, with 8 bases that match TRBD1. CDR3 length: 14 amino acids. Trimming at V came to 6 bases and at J to 4 bases, leaving 8 bases not matched to a gene. Germline assignment: CDR1 MNHEY and CDR2 SVGEGT. CDR3 loop: CASSGQGISYEQYF. Written as DNA, the CDR3 is TGTGCCAGCAGCGGACAGGGAATCTCATACGAGCAGTACTTC.

This clonotype has ten or more counts. The V gene is TRBV12-3 or TRBV12-4, the J gene TRBJ2-5; weak D call: TRBD1 (6 bases). V dropped 6 bases and J dropped 2 bases, with 13 bases sitting between them. The CDR3 length is 14 residues. Written as DNA, the CDR3 is TGTGCCAGCAGCTATCTCAGGGGTCAAGAGACCCAGTACTTC. Its translation is CASSYLRGQETQYF.

There are many counts of this clonotype. V is TRBV20-1 and J is TRBJ2-7; D is uncertain. With 8 bases removed from V and 6 bases from J, the gap between germline ends came to 17 bases. CDR1 and CDR2 from the germline V gene are DFQATT and SNEGSKA (reference sequence). The length of the CDR3 is 12 residues. This chain's CDR3 is CSSQDGLGEQYV. The CDR3 DNA reads TGCAGTTCCCAAGATGGGCTTGGCGAGCAGTACGTC.

This clonotype was detected many times. The genes are TRBV5-1 and TRBJ2-2; possible D gene TRBD2, 6 bases. V was shortened by 0 bases and J by 2 bases, with 11 bases between the two germline ends. CDR3 size: 16 residues. Germline V gene sequence: CDR1 SGHRS, CDR2 YFSETQ. This CDR3 reads CASSLGGTPNTGELFF. DNA of the CDR3: TGCGCCAGCAGCTTGGGCGGGACTCCAAACACCGGGGAGCTGTTTTTT.

This clonotype was detected only a few times. The V gene is TRBV10-3, the J gene TRBJ1-5; D possibly corresponds to TRBD1 (5 bases). With 3 bases removed from V and 6 bases from J, the gap between germline ends came to 15 bases. The CDR3 sequence is 15 residues long. CDR1 is ENHRY and CDR2 is SYGVKD in the germline V gene. The chain's CDR3 is CAISEGGPRGQPQHF. The CDR3 nucleotides are TGTGCCATCAGTGAAGGTGGACCGAGGGGTCAGCCCCAGCATTTT.

In the case of this clonotype: A clone one base away is much larger, so this may be a read error. The chain uses TRBV5-1 and TRBJ2-1; D unclear. Germline V gives CDR1 SGHRS, CDR2 YFSETQ. V lost 4 bases to trimming and J lost 12 bases, with 14 bases between them. This CDR3 contains 12 residues. CDR3 in amino acids: CASSPLGGAQFF. The CDR3, as DNA: TGCGCCAGCAGCCCGTTAGGCGGAGCGCAGTTCTTC.

In this sample, this clonotype turned up a few times. J is TRBJ2-3 and V is TRBV5-4, with TRBD2 as a possible D gene (5 bases). Trimming removed 4 bases at V and 6 bases at J, with 18 bases between. The CDR3 runs 15 residues. Germline lookup yields CDR1 SGHNT and CDR2 YYREEE (reference sequence). The CDR3 coding sequence is TGTGCCAGCAGCCCGTCCGGACTGGGCGGGGATACGCAGTATTTT. Protein sequence: CASSPSGLGGDTQYF.

The chain uses TRBV9 and TRBJ2-1; no clear D gene. The CDR3 has 15 residues. Germline CDR1 and CDR2: SGDLS and YYNGEE. The ends were cut back, 0 bases at V and 0 bases at J, with 7 bases in the middle. CDR3 residues: CASSVVGGSYNEQFF. In DNA, the CDR3 is TGTGCCAGCAGCGTAGTGGGTGGCTCCTACAATGAGCAGTTCTTC.

This clonotype was picked up a small number of times. V is TRBV6-5 and J is TRBJ2-1, with D tentatively TRBD1 or TRBD2 (5 bases each). From germline, CDR1 is MNHEY and CDR2 SVGAGI. Trimming shortened V by 2 bases and J by 3 bases, and 17 bases separated the two germline ends. The CDR3 is 17 amino acids. CDR3 coding DNA: TGTGCCAGCAGTTACGGGGACCACGGAGGTCTCTACAATGAGCAGTTCTTC. Protein product: CASSYGDHGGLYNEQFF.